The clone carrying this T cell receptor (beta chain) appeared a few times. The antigen is not known. Researchers collected ten milliliters of peripheral blood from every single donor. The sample belongs to a study of blood T cells in healthy people across ages. Study-wide context: T cells yielded about one barcoded beta molecule per two cells through template switching. Findings and limits, study-wide: CMV infection status of these donors was not known.

Then a second PCR, running roughly 6 to 11 cycles, was carried out with a sample-barcoded 5' primer and a J-beta primer mix. A template-switch adaptor that had 12 random nucleotides put a tag on each cDNA molecule. TCRdb passed the 5' RACE reads through MiXCR, listing each CDR3 protein once. The sample has more than 650,000 distinct CDR3 sequences; 22% are singletons. Sequencing was carried out using blood. The sequence derives from a man between 70 and 80 years old in good health.

DNA of the CDR3: TGCGCCAGCAGCGAGCAGGGAAACTCCGGGGAGCTGTTTTTT. Encoded protein: CASSEQGNSGELFF. The V gene is TRBV5-1, the J gene TRBJ2-2; D is perhaps TRBD1 (5 bases). Germline V gene lookup returns CDR1 SGHRS and CDR2 YFSETQ. V lost 4 bases, J lost 6 bases, and 13 bases lay in between. The CDR3 spans 14 residues.